These 25 T cell receptor beta chains share one sample of origin, sequenced in a study of beta chain features in type 1 diabetes. Findings and caveats of the study: In every one of the four CD4+ subsets, TCRB CDR3s were moderately but significantly shorter in Type 1 diabetes patients.

No antigen has been assigned to these receptors. Expressed TCRB transcripts were sequenced after all isolated RNA was converted to cDNA. Measured with immunoSEQ multiplex PCR; TCRdb has only the in-frame clones, and not every one. The sample holds roughly 260,000 clones, about a fifth seen once. Sequenced material: naive CD4+ T cells from blood. The receptors here all came from a woman in her forties with type 1 diabetes.

In DNA, the CDR3 is TGTGCCAGCAGTTTCAGCAGCGGGTCCTACGAGCAGTACTTC. Encoded protein: CASSFSSGSYEQYF. The chain links TRBV27 to TRBJ2-7, with D maybe TRBD2 (6 bases). The V gene's germline CDR1 is MNHEY and CDR2 SMNVEV (reference sequence). Trimming left V 3 bases short and J 1 base short, with 10 bases between. This CDR3 has 14 residues.

This chain links TRBV28 with TRBJ2-1; D not resolved. Germline CDR1 MDHEN, CDR2 SYDVKM. This CDR3 is built from 14 residues. Trimming took off 2 bases at V and 6 bases at J, with 11 bases between the two ends. The CDR3 loop is CASSLPRSPNEQFF. The CDR3 nucleotides are TGTGCCAGCAGTTTACCCCGGTCACCCAATGAGCAGTTCTTC. Using reference TRBV28 and TRBJ2-1 for the parts outside the CDR3, the full variable domain is DVKVTQSSRYLVKRTGEKVFLECVQDMDHENMFWYRQDPGLGLRLIYFSYDVKMKEKGDIPEGYSVSREKKERFSLILESASTNQTSMYLCASSLPRSPNEQFFGPGTRLTVL.

The rearrangement uses TRBV7-3 and TRBJ1-1; no definite D call. The CDR3 consists of 13 residues. Trimming cost V 5 bases and J 5 bases, with 12 bases left between them. Germline values: CDR1 SGHTA, CDR2 FQGTGA. The chain's CDR3 is CASSPSAGTEAFF. CDR3 DNA: TGTGCCAGCAGCCCCTCGGCGGGGACTGAAGCTTTCTTT.

This clone showed up just a few times. J is TRBJ2-1 and V is TRBV14; perhaps TRBD1 as D (6 bases). Trimming stripped 5 bases from V and 6 bases from J, with 11 bases between. The V gene's germline CDR1 is SGHDN and CDR2 FVKESK. The CDR3 sequence is 13 residues long. CDR3 residues: CASSEQGSNEQFF. The CDR3 DNA reads TGTGCCAGCAGCGAGCAGGGGTCCAATGAGCAGTTCTTC.

This sequence joins TRBV9 and TRBJ2-5, with D possibly TRBD2 on 6 matching bases. Trimming took off 0 bases at V and 5 bases at J, with 14 bases between the two ends. CDR1 is SGDLS and CDR2 is YYNGEE in the germline V gene. The CDR3 length is 15 residues. The CDR3 protein is CASSVDPGRGETQYF. The CDR3 coding sequence is TGTGCCAGCAGCGTAGACCCAGGGCGGGGCGAGACCCAGTACTTC.

This clone was observed a handful of times. The rearrangement links TRBV29-1 to TRBJ2-1, with D tentatively TRBD2 (7 bases). Germline V gene data show CDR1 as SQVTM and CDR2 as ANQGSEA. The V gene lost 1 base and the J gene lost 2 bases, with 9 bases spanning the gap. The CDR3 has 14 residues. This CDR3 is CSVEGRGPYNEQFF. The DNA of the CDR3 is TGCAGCGTTGAAGGGCGGGGGCCCTACAATGAGCAGTTCTTC.

DNA of the CDR3: TGCAGCGTTACGGAACAGGGGGCCTACTACGAGCAGTACTTC. Residues: CSVTEQGAYYEQYF. The chain joins TRBV29-1 to TRBJ2-7, with TRBD1 matching 9 bases. This CDR3 contains 14 residues. The V gene end was trimmed by 5 bases and the J gene end by 3 bases; junction bases not matched to a gene: 8. Germline V gene lookup returns CDR1 SQVTM and CDR2 ANQGSEA.

The chain carries TRBV2 and TRBJ1-1, with D possibly TRBD1 on 6 matching bases. Germline-derived CDR1 and CDR2 are SNHLY and FYNNEI. This CDR3 comprises 13 residues. V lost 7 bases and J lost 0, with 9 bases in between. The CDR3 DNA reads as TGTGCCAGCATCCGACAGGTGAACACTGAAGCTTTCTTT. Translating it yields CASIRQVNTEAFF.

The rearrangement links TRBV9 to TRBJ1-2, with a weak D call TRBD1 (5 bases). The CDR3 consists of 13 residues. Trimming removed 4 bases from V and 8 bases from J, with 15 bases in between. Germline CDR1 SGDLS, CDR2 YYNGEE. The CDR3 is CASSLQGAGGYTF. In nucleotides, the CDR3 is TGTGCCAGCAGCCTCCAGGGAGCGGGAGGCTACACCTTC.

This chain connects TRBV6-5 to TRBJ1-2, with TRBD1 identical over 8 bases. With V trimmed by 0 bases and J by 8 bases, 8 bases remained unmatched. The CDR3 length is 15 residues. The germline gives CDR1 MNHEY, CDR2 SVGAGI. The CDR3 sequence is CASSYSAGQGWGYTF. In nucleotides, the CDR3 is TGTGCCAGCAGTTACTCGGCTGGACAGGGTTGGGGCTACACCTTC.

The J gene is TRBJ2-7, the V gene TRBV28, with a weak D call TRBD1 (5 bases). The CDR3 sequence is 14 residues long. Germline-derived CDR1 and CDR2 are MDHEN and SYDVKM. Trimming cost V 8 bases and J 2 bases, with 16 bases left between them. This CDR3 is CASVPDTITYEQYF. For the CDR3, the DNA is TGTGCCAGCGTTCCGGACACCATCACCTACGAGCAGTACTTC.

This clone was seen more than once but under ten times. Distinct nucleotide sequences in the sample also encode this CDR3. The rearrangement links TRBV5-1 to TRBJ2-7, with 9 positions matching TRBD1. The CDR3 runs 14 residues. Per the germline V gene, CDR1 is SGHRS and CDR2 is YFSETQ. Losses at the gene ends were 4 bases for V and 1 base for J; bases not matched to a gene: 3. CDR3 nucleotide sequence: TGCGCCAGCAGCCTTGACAGGGGGTCCTACGAGCAGTACTTC. Translating gives CASSLDRGSYEQYF.

This clone turned up a few times. The chain couples TRBV10-3 to TRBJ2-3; 8 bases line up with TRBD1. The length of the CDR3 is 14 residues. Germline-derived CDR1 and CDR2 are ENHRY and SYGVKD. Trimming removed 10 bases from V and 2 bases from J; junction bases left unmatched: 8. CDR3 region: CATRQGLITDTQYF. CDR3 sequence (DNA): TGTGCCACCCGACAGGGGTTGATCACAGATACGCAGTATTTT.

This clone was detected only a few times. J is TRBJ2-5 and V is TRBV6-5; tentatively, D is TRBD1 (5 bases). Trimming removed 6 bases at V and 5 bases at J, with 10 bases between. Looked up from germline, CDR1 is MNHEY and CDR2 is SVGAGI. This CDR3 is built from 12 residues. The CDR3 coding sequence is TGTGCCAGCAGCCAAGACAGCGAGACCCAGTACTTC. It codes for CASSQDSETQYF.

This clone was counted a few times. This chain uses TRBV4-3 with TRBJ1-4, with 7 positions matching TRBD1. With 0 bases clipped from V and 4 bases from J, the junction kept 5 bases outside the gene matches. The CDR3 length is 16 residues. Germline V gene sequence: CDR1 LGHNA, CDR2 YSLEER. The CDR3 sequence: CASSQDGGQSNEKLFF. CDR3 sequence (DNA): TGCGCCAGCAGCCAAGATGGGGGACAGAGTAATGAAAAACTGTTTTTT.

The chain is built from TRBV28 and TRBJ2-5; D remains unclear. There are 14 residues in the CDR3. Per the germline V gene, CDR1 is MDHEN and CDR2 is SYDVKM. The V end was cut by 2 bases, the J end by 5 bases, with 12 bases between. Here the CDR3 DNA reads TGTGCCAGCAGTTTAGACTTACGTAGGGAGACCCAGTACTTC. It codes for CASSLDLRRETQYF. The full variable domain, its missing parts supplied by reference TRBV28 and TRBJ2-5, is DVKVTQSSRYLVKRTGEKVFLECVQDMDHENMFWYRQDPGLGLRLIYFSYDVKMKEKGDIPEGYSVSREKKERFSLILESASTNQTSMYLCASSLDLRRETQYFGPGTRLLVL.

The chain is built from TRBV25-1 and TRBJ1-1; possible D gene TRBD1, 5 bases. Germline V CDR1 and CDR2: MGHDK, SYGVNS. This CDR3 region has 16 residues. The ends were cut back, 2 bases at V and 5 bases at J, with 18 bases in the middle. The CDR3 sequence: CASSEDSAGEGTEAFF. CDR3 nucleotides: TGTGCCAGCAGTGAAGACAGTGCCGGGGAGGGGACTGAAGCTTTCTTT.

This clone showed up just a few times. The V and J genes are TRBV29-1 and TRBJ2-3; D is possibly TRBD1 (5 bases). The germline V and J ends were trimmed by 5 bases and 2 bases, with 11 bases remaining between them. This CDR3 is built from 13 residues. Germline CDR1 is SQVTM and CDR2 is ANQGSEA. This chain's CDR3 is CSVQGRLTDTQYF. CDR3 DNA sequence: TGCAGCGTTCAGGGCCGGCTCACAGATACGCAGTATTTT.

This clone has more than one count but fewer than ten. The J gene is TRBJ2-5, the V gene TRBV29-1, with 11 bases lining up with TRBD1. The CDR3 runs 14 residues. Germline loops: CDR1 SQVTM, CDR2 ANQGSEA. Trimming at V came to 6 bases and at J to 4 bases, leaving 7 bases not matched to a gene. The CDR3 nucleotides are TGCAGCGTGACCCGGGACAGGGGGGCAGAGACCCAGTACTTC. Its protein is CSVTRDRGAETQYF.

The CDR3 loop reads CATSRAPLGARAEAFF. CDR3 DNA sequence: TGTGCCACCAGCAGAGCGCCCTTAGGCGCTCGGGCTGAAGCTTTCTTT. The gene calls are TRBV15 and TRBJ1-1; D ambiguous. CDR1 is LNHNV and CDR2 is YYDKDF in the germline V gene (reference sequence). Trimming took 1 base from V and 6 from J, leaving 18 bases between them. The CDR3 consists of 16 residues. Combining the CDR3 with reference TRBV15 and TRBJ1-1 gives the whole variable domain DAMVIQNPRYQVTQFGKPVTLSCSQTLNHNVMYWYQQKSSQAPKLLFHYYDKDFNNEADTPDNFQSRRPNTSFCFLDIRSPGLGDTAMYLCATSRAPLGARAEAFFGQGTRLTVV.

The genes are TRBV9 and TRBJ1-1, with TRBD1 matching 8 bases. Germline assignment: CDR1 SGDLS and CDR2 YYNGEE. The J segment lost 4 bases and the V segment lost 3 bases, leaving 5 bases of the junction unmatched. The length of the CDR3 is 14 residues. The CDR3 region has the DNA TGTGCCAGCAGCGCGGGACAGGACATCACTGAAGCTTTCTTT. As protein: CASSAGQDITEAFF.

V is TRBV5-1 and J is TRBJ1-1, with 7 bases fitting TRBD1. The CDR3 loop spans 14 amino acids. Germline V gene sequence: CDR1 SGHRS, CDR2 YFSETQ. V shed 2 bases and J 6 bases; nucleotides not matched to a gene: 7. Here the CDR3 reads CASSLGTVGPEAFF. In DNA, the CDR3 is TGCGCCAGCAGCTTAGGGACAGTCGGCCCTGAAGCTTTCTTT.

This sequence joins TRBV4-1 and TRBJ2-2; D uncertain. The germline V gene encodes CDR1 MGHRA and CDR2 YSYEKL. Between the trimmed V and J ends, which lost 2 bases and 8 bases, there was a span of 15 bases. CDR3 length equals 15 residues. DNA for the CDR3: TGCGCCAGCAGCCAACTTGGGCAGGTCCGGGGGGAGCTGTTTTTT. Translated, it gives CASSQLGQVRGELFF.

The chain links TRBV7-9 to TRBJ1-1; D call uncertain. V lost 6 bases and J 3 bases, leaving 11 bases between the germline ends. Germline V gene data show CDR1 as SEHNR and CDR2 as FQNEAQ (reference sequence). The CDR3 is made up of 13 amino acids. In DNA, the CDR3 is TGTGCCAGCAGGTCCCCCGGGGACACTGAAGCTTTCTTT. Amino acid sequence: CASRSPGDTEAFF.

The chain carries TRBV9 and TRBJ1-6; TRBD1 is a possible D gene (5 bases). Trimming shortened V by 0 bases and J by 6 bases, and 13 bases separated the two germline ends. The CDR3 contains 16 residues. The germline V gene has CDR1 SGDLS and CDR2 YYNGEE. The CDR3 region is CASSVGGRGFNSPLHF. DNA for the CDR3: TGTGCCAGCAGCGTAGGGGGCCGCGGCTTTAATTCACCCCTCCACTTT.